The 6 T cell receptor beta chains below come from one sample, sequenced in a study of T-cell reconstitution after alpha-beta-depleted transplantation in children. Unique molecular identifiers were built into the TCRbeta library. TCRdb processed the PCR reads anew with MiXCR; each CDR3 protein has one entry. The profile shows about 440,000 distinct CDR3 sequences, roughly two fifths of them singletons. The specimen comprised PBMCs, sampled before TCRalphabeta/CD19-depleted stem cell transplant. These receptors were obtained from a girl aged 2-9 years with aplastic anemia, due to receive a stem cell transplant.

There are a few counts of this clonotype. The gene calls are TRBV12-3 or TRBV12-4 and TRBJ1-1, with TRBD1 as a possible D gene (6 bases). The V end lost 6 bases, the J end lost 2 bases, and 13 bases lay between the germline ends. The CDR3 totals 14 residues. DNA of the CDR3: TGTGCCAGCAGGGTAAACAGGGCCAACACTGAAGCTTTCTTT. Encoded protein: CASRVNRANTEAFF.

This chain links TRBV5-1 with TRBJ2-1; no definite D call. V was pared by 4 bases and J by 3 bases, with 11 bases between. Germline V CDR1 and CDR2: SGHRS, YFSETQ. The CDR3 has 14 residues. CDR3 nucleotides: TGCGCCAGCAGCCTAGTGGGGTACTACAATGAGCAGTTCTTC. Its translation is CASSLVGYYNEQFF. The full variable domain, in which reference TRBV5-1 and TRBJ2-1 provide the parts outside the CDR3, is KAGVTQTPRYLIKTRGQQVTLSCSPISGHRSVSWYQQTPGQGLQFLFEYFSETQRNKGNFPGRFSGRQFSNSRSEMNVSTLELGDSALYLCASSLVGYYNEQFFGPGTRLTVL.

The V call is TRBV6-1, the J call TRBJ1-1; no definite D call. The CDR3 contains 12 residues. Trimming took 3 bases from V and 5 from J, leaving 7 bases between them. Germline V CDR1 and CDR2: MNHNS, SASEGT. The CDR3 DNA is TGTGCCAGCAGTGACCCGGGTACTGAAGCTTTCTTT. Amino acids: CASSDPGTEAFF.

This clonotype was detected ten times or more. The chain carries TRBV11-2 and TRBJ1-1, with D uncertain. The germline V gene has CDR1 SGHAT and CDR2 FQNNGV. V dropped 2 bases and J dropped 5 bases, with 9 bases sitting between them. The CDR3 totals 13 residues. The CDR3 bases are TGTGCCAGCAGCTTAAGGCAGACGACTGAAGCTTTCTTT. Protein product: CASSLRQTTEAFF. Using reference TRBV11-2 and TRBJ1-1 for the parts outside the CDR3, the full variable domain is EAGVAQSPRYKIIEKRQSVAFWCNPISGHATLYWYQQILGQGPKLLIQFQNNGVVDDSQLPKDRFSAERLKGVDSTLKIQPAKLEDSAVYLCASSLRQTTEAFFGQGTRLTVV.

The genes are TRBV12-3 or TRBV12-4 and TRBJ1-5, with TRBD1 matching over 7 bases. The CDR3 has 15 residues. The J segment lost 6 bases and the V segment lost 2 bases, leaving 7 bases of the junction unmatched. Here the CDR3 reads CASSLRTGVSQPQHF. The CDR3 nucleotides are TGTGCCAGCAGTTTACGAACAGGGGTGAGTCAGCCCCAGCATTTT.

V usage is TRBV20-1 and J usage is TRBJ1-1, with unresolved D. Per the germline V gene, CDR1 is DFQATT and CDR2 is SNEGSKA (reference sequence). This CDR3 contains 15 residues. V lost 2 bases, J lost 6 bases, and 19 bases lay in between. The DNA of the CDR3 is TGCAGTGCTAGACCTAGGACGACCGCGGACCCTGAAGCTTTCTTT. Translating gives CSARPRTTADPEAFF.